Following are 17 T cell receptor beta chains from one sample sequenced in a study of T cell changes during pregnancy in multiple sclerosis. The table came from immunoSEQ multiplex PCR; TCRdb's copy has only in-frame clones and leaves some out. The sample consists of some 81,000 clones, around 93% of them appearing once. The sample consisted of peripheral blood, taken after pregnancy. The origin of the receptors is a female donor in good health, enrolled as a control in a pregnancy study.

J is TRBJ2-7 and V is TRBV5-1; D gene ambiguous. This CDR3 is 10 amino acids long. Germline V CDR1 and CDR2: SGHRS, YFSETQ. The germline V and J ends were trimmed by 4 bases and 6 bases, with 5 bases remaining between them. This CDR3 reads CASSIGEQYF. CDR3 nucleotides: TGCGCCAGCAGCATCGGCGAGCAGTACTTC.

Comments on this clone: The sample has other DNA sequences that encode this CDR3 too. The chain links TRBV18 to TRBJ2-7; TRBD1 is a possible D gene (6 bases). The CDR3 is made up of 13 amino acids. From germline, CDR1 is KGHSH and CDR2 LQKENI. The germline V and J ends were trimmed by 2 bases and 3 bases, with 8 bases remaining between them. The CDR3 loop reads CASSPGQSYEQYF. CDR3 coding DNA: TGTGCCAGCTCACCAGGACAGAGCTACGAGCAGTACTTC.

The chain uses TRBV7-9 and TRBJ2-1; D is undetermined. The length of the CDR3 is 13 residues. Germline lookup yields CDR1 SEHNR and CDR2 FQNEAQ (reference sequence). V dropped 4 bases and J dropped 7 bases, with 11 bases sitting between them. The CDR3 loop reads CASSSKARNEQFF. The CDR3 DNA follows: TGTGCCAGCAGCTCGAAAGCGCGGAATGAGCAGTTCTTC.

The rearrangement joins TRBV14 to TRBJ2-7; 8 positions match TRBD2. Trimming at V came to 4 bases and at J to 1 base, leaving 9 bases not matched to a gene. Per the germline V gene, CDR1 is SGHDN and CDR2 is FVKESK. The length of the CDR3 is 16 residues. The CDR3 DNA reads as TGTGCCAGCAGCCTTTATAGCGGGATGAGTTCCTACGAGCAGTACTTC. Translation: CASSLYSGMSSYEQYF.

This clone was counted once. The genes are TRBV10-3 and TRBJ1-4; the D gene is possibly TRBD1 (6 bases). The germline CDR1 and CDR2 sequences are ENHRY and SYGVKD. V was shortened by 10 bases and J by 0 bases, with 12 bases between the two germline ends. This CDR3 comprises 14 residues. For the CDR3, the DNA is TGTGCCACAGGATCAGGGGCAACTAATGAAAAACTGTTTTTT. It is translated as CATGSGATNEKLFF.

The rearrangement uses TRBV5-4 and TRBJ2-1, with 12 bases lining up with TRBD2. This CDR3 is built from 14 residues. Germline assignment: CDR1 SGHNT and CDR2 YYREEE (reference sequence). The V gene end was trimmed by 1 base and the J gene end by 7 bases; junction bases not matched to a gene: 0. CDR3 residues: CASSLTSGGNEQFF. The CDR3 nucleotides read TGTGCCAGCAGCTTGACTAGCGGGGGGAATGAGCAGTTCTTC.

This chain links TRBV18 with TRBJ2-6; D unclear. Germline CDR1 KGHSH, CDR2 LQKENI. Trimming took off 0 bases at V and 0 bases at J, with 9 bases between the two ends. The CDR3 consists of 17 residues. The CDR3, as DNA: TGTGCCAGCTCACCACCCCGCGGCTTCTCTGGGGCCAACGTCCTGACTTTC. This sequence encodes CASSPPRGFSGANVLTF.

This chain joins TRBV27 and TRBJ2-3, with 7 bases identical to TRBD2. With V trimmed by 3 bases and J by 2 bases, 2 bases remained unmatched. The CDR3 is made up of 14 amino acids. In germline, CDR1 is MNHEY, CDR2 SMNVEV (reference sequence). The CDR3 reads CASSFREATDTQYF. The DNA for the CDR3 is TGTGCCAGCAGTTTTCGGGAGGCCACAGATACGCAGTATTTT.

This clone came up once. The rearrangement uses TRBV9 and TRBJ2-5, with D perhaps TRBD2 (5 bases). Germline CDR1 is SGDLS and CDR2 is YYNGEE. The CDR3 sequence is 14 residues long. Trimming removed 6 bases from V and 3 bases from J, with 15 bases in between. The CDR3 bases are TGTGCCAGCACCAAAGACACCGGGAAAGAGACCCAGTACTTC. Protein sequence: CASTKDTGKETQYF.

The chain's CDR3 is CASSVGGRSDSYEQYF. The CDR3 DNA is TGTGCCAGCAGCGTAGGAGGGCGCTCGGATTCCTACGAGCAGTACTTC. The chain combines TRBV9 with TRBJ2-7; TRBD2 is a possible D gene (5 bases). CDR1 and CDR2 (germline): SGDLS, YYNGEE. The V end was cut by 0 bases, the J end by 1 base, with 14 bases between. The CDR3 sequence is 16 residues long. Together with reference TRBV9 and TRBJ2-7, the CDR3 gives the full variable domain: DSGVTQTPKHLITATGQRVTLRCSPRSGDLSVYWYQQSLDQGLQFLIQYYNGEERAKGNILERFSAQQFPDLHSELNLSSLELGDSALYFCASSVGGRSDSYEQYFGPGTRLTVT.

The chain carries TRBV5-4 and TRBJ2-1; 9 nucleotides align to TRBD2. The junction had 5 bases not matched to a gene; V was cut back by 1 base and J by 3 bases. CDR3 length: 16 residues. Per the germline V gene, CDR1 is SGHNT and CDR2 is YYREEE (reference sequence). The CDR3 sequence: CASSLSISGGYNEQFF. The CDR3 nucleotides read TGTGCCAGCAGCTTGTCCATTAGCGGGGGCTACAATGAGCAGTTCTTC.

This chain uses TRBV5-1 with TRBJ1-5, with a possible D match to TRBD1 (5 bases). Germline assignment: CDR1 SGHRS and CDR2 YFSETQ. CDR3 length equals 13 residues. V was trimmed by 0 bases and J by 7 bases, leaving 8 bases between them. The CDR3 spells CASSLGQGQPQHF. In nucleotides, the CDR3 is TGCGCCAGCAGCTTGGGGCAGGGCCAGCCCCAGCATTTT.

This chain connects TRBV6-1 to TRBJ1-1; TRBD1 agrees at 9 bases. Per the germline V gene, CDR1 is MNHNS and CDR2 is SASEGT. The CDR3 has 14 amino acids. After removal of 6 bases from V and 5 bases from J, the junction contained 7 bases not matched to a gene. CDR3 bases: TGTGCCAGCAGACGGGACAGGGTTTTAACTGAAGCTTTCTTT. Its translation: CASRRDRVLTEAFF.

V is TRBV10-2 and J is TRBJ1-5; D may be TRBD1 (6 bases). The CDR3 has 14 residues. Germline lookup yields CDR1 WSHSY and CDR2 SAAADI. V was clipped by 5 bases and J by 4 bases, with 12 bases between them. CDR3: CASSWGGRNQPQHF. CDR3 sequence (DNA): TGCGCCAGCAGTTGGGGGGGGCGTAATCAGCCCCAGCATTTT.

The chain combines TRBV27 with TRBJ2-7; TRBD1 might be the D (7 bases). CDR1 and CDR2 (germline): MNHEY, SMNVEV (reference sequence). The V end was cut by 2 bases, the J end by 2 bases, with 10 bases between. The CDR3 runs to 14 residues. The CDR3 bases are TGTGCCAGCAGTTTACGCGGGACAGCCTACGAGCAGTACTTC. Translation: CASSLRGTAYEQYF.

This clone was recorded only once. V and J are TRBV30 and TRBJ1-6; 8 nucleotides line up with TRBD1. Germline assignment: CDR1 GTSNPN and CDR2 SVGIG (reference sequence). The CDR3 consists of 13 residues. V dropped 6 bases and J dropped 10; count of bases not matched to a gene: 8. In nucleotides, the CDR3 is TGTGCCTGCGGACAGGGTGTGGGATCACCCCTCCACTTT. Protein: CACGQGVGSPLHF.

This sequence joins TRBV7-3 and TRBJ2-1, with D maybe TRBD2 (6 bases). CDR1 is SGHTA, CDR2 FQGTGA, per germline. The CDR3 has 16 residues. Trimming stripped 1 base from V and 2 bases from J, with 12 bases between. As DNA, the CDR3 is TGTGCCAGCAGCTTAATCGGAGGGCTCCCCTACAATGAGCAGTTCTTC. Its translation is CASSLIGGLPYNEQFF.